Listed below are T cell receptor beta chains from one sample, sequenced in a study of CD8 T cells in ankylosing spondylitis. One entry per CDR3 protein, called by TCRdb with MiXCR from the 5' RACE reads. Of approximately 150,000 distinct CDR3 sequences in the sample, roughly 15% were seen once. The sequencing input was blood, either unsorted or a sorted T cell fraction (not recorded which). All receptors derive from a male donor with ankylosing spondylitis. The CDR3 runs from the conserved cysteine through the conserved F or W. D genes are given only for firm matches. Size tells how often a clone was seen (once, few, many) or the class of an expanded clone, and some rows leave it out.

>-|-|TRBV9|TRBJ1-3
TGTGCCAGCAGCCCAGCGACCTCTGGAAACACCATATATTTT
CASSPATSGNTIYF
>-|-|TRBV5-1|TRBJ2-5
TGCGCCAGCAGCTTGATAGGAAGCGGTCAAGAGACCCAGTACTTC
CASSLIGSGQETQYF
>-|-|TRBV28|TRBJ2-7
TGTGCCAGCACTAAGCCCTTGCCGGGCGAGCAGTACTTC
CASTKPLPGEQYF
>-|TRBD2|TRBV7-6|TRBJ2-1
TGTGCCAGCAGCGAATCGGGACTAGCGGGAGTTAATGAGCAGTTCTTC
CASSESGLAGVNEQFF
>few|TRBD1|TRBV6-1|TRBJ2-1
TGTGCCAGCAAACCGGGACAGGGGGCATATGAGCAGTTCTTC
CASKPGQGAYEQFF
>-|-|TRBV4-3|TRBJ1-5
TGCGCCAGCAGCCAAGAATGGGACACAAATCAGCCCCAGCATTTT
CASSQEWDTNQPQHF
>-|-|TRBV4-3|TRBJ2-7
TGCGCCAGCAGCCAAGATTGGAAGCCGTACGAGCAGTACTTC
CASSQDWKPYEQYF
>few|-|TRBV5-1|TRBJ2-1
TGCGCCAGCAGCGACGACGGATACAATGAGCAGTTCTTC
CASSDDGYNEQFF
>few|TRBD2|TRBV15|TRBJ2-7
TGTGCCACCAGCAGTCCAGGACTAGCGGGGACCTACGAGCAGTACTTC
CATSSPGLAGTYEQYF
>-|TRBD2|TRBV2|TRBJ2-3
TGTGCCAGCAGTGCGGCACGACGGACTAGCGGGAGCACAGATACGCAGTATTTT
CASSAARRTSGSTDTQYF
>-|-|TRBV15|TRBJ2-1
TGTGCCACCAGCTGGAGCCAGGGGCCTTCCGGTGAGCAGTTCTTC
CATSWSQGPSGEQFF
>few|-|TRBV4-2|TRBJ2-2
TGTGCCAGCTCGGCGGGGGCCGGCGGGGAGCTGTTTTTT
CASSAGAGGELFF
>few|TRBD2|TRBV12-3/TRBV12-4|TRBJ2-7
TGTGCCAGCAGTTTCCTATTATTCGAGCGGGAGGGAAGCTCCTACGAGCAGTACTTC
CASSFLLFEREGSSYEQYF
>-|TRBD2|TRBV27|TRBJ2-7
TGTGCCAGCACAGCGGGGGCCCTCGGCTACGAGCAGTACTTC
CASTAGALGYEQYF
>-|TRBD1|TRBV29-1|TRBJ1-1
TGCAGCGGCTCTAGACAGGGTAGCAAGACTGAAGCTTTCTTT
CSGSRQGSKTEAFF
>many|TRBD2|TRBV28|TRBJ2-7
TGTGCCACCCGGGGGAGGGCGACCTACGAGCAGTACTTC
CATRGRATYEQYF
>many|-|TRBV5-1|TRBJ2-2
TGCGCCAGCAGCTTGTCGGGCAACCCCACCGGGGAGCTGTTTTTT
CASSLSGNPTGELFF
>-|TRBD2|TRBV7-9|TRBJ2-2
TGTGCCAGCAGCTCGGGACTAGCTGCAAACACCGGGGAGCTGTTTTTT
CASSSGLAANTGELFF
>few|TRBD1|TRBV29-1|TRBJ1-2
TGCAGCGTTAATCCGGGACAGTTAGCTAACTATGGCTACACCTTC
CSVNPGQLANYGYTF
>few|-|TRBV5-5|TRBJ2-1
TGTGCCAGCAGCCCTCCGGCTCCGAACTCCTACAATGAGCAGTTCTTC
CASSPPAPNSYNEQFF
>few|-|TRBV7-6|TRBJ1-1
TGTGCCAGCAGCTTAGGTAGGGAGGGAACTGAAGCTTTCTTT
CASSLGREGTEAFF
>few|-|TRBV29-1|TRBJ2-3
TGCAGTCCGGTCGGTAGCACAGATACGCAGTATTTT
CSPVGSTDTQYF
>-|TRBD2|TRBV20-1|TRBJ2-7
TGCAGTGCTAGGGGACTAGCGGGAGGGCCTGGGATCGGGGAGCAGTACTTC
CSARGLAGGPGIGEQYF
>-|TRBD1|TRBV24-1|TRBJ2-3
TGTGCCACCGGAGGGGACAGGATGGGCACAGATACGCAGTATTTT
CATGGDRMGTDTQYF
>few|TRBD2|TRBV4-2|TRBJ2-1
TGTGCCAGCAGCCAAGATCATTTTGAGCGGGAGCTCTACAATGAGCAGTTCTTC
CASSQDHFERELYNEQFF
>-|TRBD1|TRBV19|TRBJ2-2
TGTGCCAGTAGTTATGGACAGGGACTCGGCGGCGGGGAGCTGTTTTTT
CASSYGQGLGGGELFF
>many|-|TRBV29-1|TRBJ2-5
TGCAGCGTTGATGGCGGTGAAGAGACCCAGTACTTC
CSVDGGEETQYF
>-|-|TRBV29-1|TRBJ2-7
TGCAGCGTCGCCGGCGGGGGCACTATGTACGAGCAGTACTTC
CSVAGGGTMYEQYF
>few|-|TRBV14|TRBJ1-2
TGTGCCAGCAGCCTCGGGGGGGCTTATGGCTACACCTTC
CASSLGGAYGYTF
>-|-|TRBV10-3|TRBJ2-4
TGTGCCATCAGTGAGGGGGAGAGGTATGCCAAAAACATTCAGTACTTC
CAISEGERYAKNIQYF
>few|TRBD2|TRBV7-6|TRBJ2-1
TGTGCCAGCAGCTTAGTGGGGGGGGAGTGGTTCTATGAGCAGTTCTTC
CASSLVGGEWFYEQFF
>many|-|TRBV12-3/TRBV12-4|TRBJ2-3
TGTGCCAGCAGTAACACCGGGACCGGGGCGCAGTATTTT
CASSNTGTGAQYF
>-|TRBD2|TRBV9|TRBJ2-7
TGTGCCAGCAGCGGAGGGACTAGCGGATCCTACGAGCAGTACTTC
CASSGGTSGSYEQYF
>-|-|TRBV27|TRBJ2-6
TGTGCCAGCAGTACCTCACAGGGTGCTGGGGCCAACGTCCTGACTTTC
CASSTSQGAGANVLTF
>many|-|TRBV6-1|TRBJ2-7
TGTGCCAGCGGCCTTAGGGAACAACCCTACGAGCAGTACTTC
CASGLREQPYEQYF
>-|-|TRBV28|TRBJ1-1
TGTGCCAGCAGTTTTTCACCAAGAGGGGAAGCTTTCTTT
CASSFSPRGEAFF
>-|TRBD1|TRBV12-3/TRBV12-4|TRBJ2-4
TGTGCCAGCAGCTTAGACAGGGTGCACATTCAGTACTTC
CASSLDRVHIQYF
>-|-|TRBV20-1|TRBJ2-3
TGCAGTGCTAGCCTGGATTCCACAGATACGCAGTATTTT
CSASLDSTDTQYF
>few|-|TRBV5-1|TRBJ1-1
TGCGCCAGCCGCCTTCCGGGGGACACTGAAGCTTTCTTT
CASRLPGDTEAFF
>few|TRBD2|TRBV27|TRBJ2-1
TGTGCCAGCAGTTTGGGGACTAGGAGTGAGCAGTTCTTC
CASSLGTRSEQFF
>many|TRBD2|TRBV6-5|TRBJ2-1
TGTACTAGCGGGAGTTACAATGAGCAGTTCTTC
CTSGSYNEQFF
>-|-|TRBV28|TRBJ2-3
TGTGCCAGCAGTTTCGACGGAAGCACAGATACGCAGTATTTT
CASSFDGSTDTQYF
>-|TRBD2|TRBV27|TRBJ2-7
TGTGCCAGCAGTTTTACCGGGAGGGCCTACGAGCAGTACTTC
CASSFTGRAYEQYF
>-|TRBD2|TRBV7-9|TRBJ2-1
TGTGCCAGCAGCATACCCGGCGCGGGAGGGCCCTACAATGAGCAGTTCTTC
CASSIPGAGGPYNEQFF
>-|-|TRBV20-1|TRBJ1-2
TGCAGTGCTAGATTTGTTTTTGCCTCCTATGGCTACACCTTC
CSARFVFASYGYTF
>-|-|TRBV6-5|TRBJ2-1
TGTGCCAGCAGTTATTGGGGGAGCGAGCAGTTCTTC
CASSYWGSEQFF
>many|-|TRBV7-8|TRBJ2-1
TGTGCCAGCAGCTTAGCCGCCGGGGTCTCCTACAATGAGCAGTTCTTC
CASSLAAGVSYNEQFF
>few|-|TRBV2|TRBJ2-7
TGTGCCAGCAGTGAAGCGACAGGAGATTACGAGCAGTACTTC
CASSEATGDYEQYF
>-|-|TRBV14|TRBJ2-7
TGTGCCAGCAGCCAAGAAACGCAGGGTGACTACGAGCAGTACTTC
CASSQETQGDYEQYF
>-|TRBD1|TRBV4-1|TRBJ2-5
TGCGCCAGCAGCCGAGGACAGGGCTCGGAGACCCAGTACTTC
CASSRGQGSETQYF
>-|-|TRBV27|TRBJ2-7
TGTGCCAGCAGTTTGAGGCCCCCGTGGAGCTCCTACGAGCAGTACTTC
CASSLRPPWSSYEQYF
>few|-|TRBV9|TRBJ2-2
TGTGCCAGCAGCGTCAGGGAAGCGAACACCGGGGAGCTGTTTTTT
CASSVREANTGELFF
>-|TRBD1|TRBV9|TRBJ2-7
TGTGCCAGCAGCGCCGGAAGTGCCAGGGGGCGATTTTTTGAGCAGTACTTC
CASSAGSARGRFFEQYF
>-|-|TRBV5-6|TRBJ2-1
TGTGCCAGCATCGCCGTCTGGCCCCCGGACAATGAGCAGTTCTTC
CASIAVWPPDNEQFF
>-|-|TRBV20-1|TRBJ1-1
TGCAGTGCTAGAGACAGGGAGAACACTGAAGCTTTCTTT
CSARDRENTEAFF